The 13 T cell receptor beta chains below come from one sample, sequenced in a study of PD-L1 blockade in urothelial cancer. The data were produced by immunoSEQ multiplex PCR, yet TCRdb's version contains in-frame clones alone and is incomplete. Among about 80,000 clones listed, around 87% were seen once. Sample: PBMCs, taken around atezolizumab (anti-PD-L1) treatment. These receptors all come from a woman aged 70-85 years with urothelial cancer.

This sequence joins TRBV4-3 and TRBJ1-2; tentative D call: TRBD1 (6 bases). The germline V gene has CDR1 LGHNA and CDR2 YSLEER. The CDR3 length is 14 residues. Trimming shortened V by 4 bases and J by 3 bases, and 12 bases separated the two germline ends. The CDR3 loop is CASSLRGGYYGYTF. CDR3 nucleotide sequence: TGCGCCAGCAGCCTGAGGGGGGGGTACTATGGCTACACCTTC.

This rearrangement joins TRBV12-1 to TRBJ2-1; no DNA check was done on the table's D call, TRBD1. TRBV12-1 is described as a pseudogene. CDR3 length: 12 residues. The CDR3 bases are TGTGCCAGCAGCTACAGACAGAATGAGCAGTTCTTC. Its protein is CASSYRQNEQFF.

V usage is TRBV5-1 and J usage is TRBJ2-3; 8 bases fit TRBD2. This CDR3 is built from 15 residues. The trim removed 4 bases at V and 4 bases at J, leaving 8 bases unmatched. Germline assignment: CDR1 SGHRS and CDR2 YFSETQ. Here the CDR3 reads CASSASGSGADTQYF. Written as DNA, the CDR3 is TGCGCCAGCAGCGCGAGCGGGAGTGGCGCAGATACGCAGTATTTT.

The rearrangement links TRBV5-4 to TRBJ2-5, with 7 bases identical to TRBD2. V lost 3 bases to trimming and J lost 0 bases; unmatched junction nucleotides: 14. This CDR3 is built from 18 residues. CDR1 is SGHNT, CDR2 YYREEE, per germline (reference sequence). The CDR3 coding sequence is TGTGCCAGCAGCTCCGGAGCAGGGACTACGACCTACCAAGAGACCCAGTACTTC. Translation gives CASSSGAGTTTYQETQYF. The full variable domain, rest sourced from reference TRBV5-4 and TRBJ2-5, is ETGVTQSPTHLIKTRGQQVTLRCSSQSGHNTVSWYQQALGQGPQFIFQYYREEENGRGNFPPRFSGLQFPNYSSELNVNALELDDSALYLCASSSGAGTTTYQETQYFGPGTRLLVL.

The rearrangement uses TRBV20-1 and TRBJ1-2, with D unclear. CDR1 is DFQATT, CDR2 SNEGSKA, per germline (reference sequence). The V gene lost 4 bases and the J gene lost 4 bases, with 7 bases spanning the gap. This CDR3 is 11 amino acids long. The CDR3 region is CSAMSSYGYTF. The CDR3 DNA reads as TGCAGTGCTATGTCGAGCTATGGCTACACCTTC.

A single count supports this clone. The CDR3 coding sequence is TGTGCCAGCAGCTTAGAAGGACAGGGTCGGGCTTTCTTT. This gives the protein CASSLEGQGRAFF. The chain carries TRBV11-3 and TRBJ1-1, with 8 bases lining up with TRBD1. The V gene's germline CDR1 is SGHNT and CDR2 YENEEA. The ends lost 0 bases at V and 11 bases at J; junction bases unmatched: 5. This CDR3 comprises 13 residues.

V and J are TRBV7-9 and TRBJ2-5; 10 bases line up with TRBD1. The CDR3 contains 15 residues. V lost 5 bases, J lost 5 bases, and 8 bases stayed unmatched. The germline V gene encodes CDR1 SEHNR and CDR2 FQNEAQ (reference sequence). The CDR3 here is CASSAGQGGEETQYF. CDR3 coding DNA: TGTGCCAGCAGCGCCGGACAGGGGGGGGAGGAGACCCAGTACTTC. Full variable domain (remainder filled in from reference TRBV7-9 and TRBJ2-5): DTGVSQNPRHKITKRGQNVTFRCDPISEHNRLYWYRQTLGQGPEFLTYFQNEAQLEKSRLLSDRFSAERPKGSFSTLEIQRTEQGDSAMYLCASSAGQGGEETQYFGPGTRLLVL.

The V call is TRBV21-1, the J call TRBJ2-7; the DNA was not used to check the table's D call, TRBD2. TRBV21-1 corresponds to a pseudogene. The CDR3 consists of 20 residues. CDR3 in DNA: TGTGCCAGCCTGAATAGTTTTGCGGGAGCCTACGATGAGAAAACCTACGAGCAGTACTTC. Amino acids: CASLNSFAGAYDEKTYEQYF.

The chain links TRBV6-5 to TRBJ1-2; 11 bases are shared with TRBD1. Germline CDR1 and CDR2: MNHEY and SVGAGI. This CDR3 comprises 15 residues. J was trimmed by 7 bases and V by 5 bases; bases with no gene match: 9. CDR3 in amino acids: CASSMGTGGIVGYTF. In DNA form, the CDR3 reads TGTGCCAGCAGTATGGGGACAGGGGGGATAGTTGGCTACACCTTC.

The genes are TRBV9 and TRBJ2-2, with 7 positions matching TRBD1. Germline assignment: CDR1 SGDLS and CDR2 YYNGEE. With V trimmed by 4 bases and J by 4 bases, 4 bases remained unmatched. This CDR3 is 14 amino acids long. CDR3 nucleotides: TGTGCCAGCAGCCTCACAGGGGTCACCGGGGAGCTGTTTTTT. This encodes CASSLTGVTGELFF.

The rearrangement joins TRBV6-1 to TRBJ2-3; unclear D gene. V lost 5 bases, J lost 9 bases, and 9 bases lay in between. Per germline, CDR1 MNHNS and CDR2 SASEGT. This CDR3 spans 11 amino acids. The CDR3 here is CASSRYLTQYF. The CDR3 DNA reads as TGTGCCAGCAGTCGGTATCTGACGCAGTATTTT.

The chain employs TRBV6-1 and TRBJ2-3; a possible D gene is TRBD1 (6 bases). The V end lost 5 bases, the J end lost 0 bases, and 9 bases lay between the germline ends. The germline gives CDR1 MNHNS, CDR2 SASEGT. CDR3 length: 14 residues. CDR3 region: CASSRTASTDTQYF. The CDR3 DNA reads TGTGCCAGCAGTAGGACAGCTAGCACAGATACGCAGTATTTT.

The chain uses TRBV29-1 and TRBJ1-2; 7 bases fit TRBD1. Germline values: CDR1 SQVTM, CDR2 ANQGSEA. J gave up 5 bases and V 5 bases, and 11 bases lay outside the gene matches. The CDR3 runs 14 residues. The CDR3: CSVQQGTGGYGYTF. In DNA form, the CDR3 reads TGCAGCGTTCAACAGGGGACCGGTGGGTATGGCTACACCTTC.